This T cell receptor beta chain was documented in a study of T cells after yellow fever vaccination. This clonotype has at least ten counts. V lost 6 bases to trimming and J lost 1 base, with 3 bases between them. Germline loops: CDR1 LGHNA, CDR2 YSLEER. The CDR3 is 11 residues long. UMIs and a universal primer site were added when TCR cDNA was made by 5'RACE template switching. TCRdb fed the 5' RACE reads into MiXCR, producing one record per CDR3 protein. Altogether 200,000 to 300,000 distinct CDR3 sequences are present, 10% to 15% being singletons, with the ten largest covering about 0.54%. This sample comprised CD4+ T cells sorted from PBMCs, obtained 45 days after the yellow fever booster vaccination. This TCR was recovered from a man aged 25 to 40 who received the YFV17D yellow fever vaccine. The V call is TRBV4-3, the J call TRBJ1-2; D is uncertain. The CDR3 bases are TGCGCCAGCAGTAGTAACTATGGCTACACCTTC. This gives the protein CASSSNYGYTF.